This T cell receptor beta chain was sequenced during a study of graft-versus-host responses after intestinal transplantation. At the level of the study: Anti-thymocyte globulin induction preceded around 3 years of tacrolimus and steroid maintenance in all recipients.

Method: immunoSEQ multiplex PCR; TCRdb's copy keeps in-frame clones and lacks some. Here the sample spans 10,000 to 15,000 clones, 90% to 95% being singletons. Study-level results: Among recipient marrow samples, GvH clones were found; some appeared first in ileum or blood. Allografts carried high graft-versus-host to host-versus-graft clonal ratios in patients having graft-donor T cell macrochimerism. An association linked early post-transplant HvG declines with peak circulating GvH clone levels.

V shed 2 bases and J 6 bases; nucleotides not matched to a gene: 3. The CDR3 length is 15 residues. From germline, CDR1 is SGHAT and CDR2 FQNNGV. Notes on this clone: What it recognizes is unknown.

The material sequenced was PBMCs, taken 1032 days after intestinal transplantation. The genes are TRBV11-2 and TRBJ2-1; 11 positions match TRBD2. The sequence derives from a human patient who received an intestinal transplant, so some T cells may come from the graft donor. This chain's CDR3 is CASSLLAGGRNEQFF. The CDR3 DNA reads TGTGCCAGCAGCTTACTAGCGGGGGGTCGCAATGAGCAGTTCTTC. Supplemented by reference TRBV11-2 and TRBJ2-1, the full variable domain reads EAGVAQSPRYKIIEKRQSVAFWCNPISGHATLYWYQQILGQGPKLLIQFQNNGVVDDSQLPKDRFSAERLKGVDSTLKIQPAKLEDSAVYLCASSLLAGGRNEQFFGPGTRLTVL.